A single sample gave rise to the 5 T cell receptor beta chains below, sequenced in a study of blood T cells in healthy people across ages. Then a second PCR, running about 7 to 11 cycles, was carried out with a sample-barcoded 5' primer and a J-beta primer mix. One entry per CDR3 protein results from TCRdb running MiXCR on the 5' RACE reads. The sample includes roughly 1.6 million distinct CDR3 sequences, 34% of them seen just once. The specimen sequenced was blood. These TCRs come from a woman in her twenties or thirties in good health.

The chain is built from TRBV5-1 and TRBJ2-2; TRBD2 matches 11 bases. The CDR3 loop spans 20 amino acids. Germline loops: CDR1 SGHRS, CDR2 YFSETQ. V lost 0 bases, J lost 0 bases, and 10 bases stayed unmatched. Here the CDR3 DNA reads TGCGCCAGCAGCTTGGAGGGAGCTAGCGGGAGGACTTCGAACACCGGGGAGCTGTTTTTT. Its protein is CASSLEGASGRTSNTGELFF.

There are a few counts of this clonotype. V usage is TRBV14 and J usage is TRBJ1-1; 7 bases align to TRBD1. The CDR3 has 16 amino acids. The junction had 17 bases not matched to a gene; V was cut back by 3 bases and J by 10 bases. Germline V gives CDR1 SGHDN, CDR2 FVKESK. The CDR3, as DNA: TGTGCCAGCAGCCAGGGGACAGTATCATCACCGGGGGGAGCTTTCTTT. Its protein product is CASSQGTVSSPGGAFF.

J is TRBJ2-1 and V is TRBV3-1; 9 nucleotides align to TRBD2. Germline V gives CDR1 LGHDT, CDR2 YNNKEL (reference sequence). This CDR3 contains 15 residues. V shed 2 bases and J 7 bases; nucleotides not matched to a gene: 6. CDR3 DNA: TGTGCCAGCAGCCAACTAGCGGGGACGCTTAATGAGCAGTTCTTC. It translates to CASSQLAGTLNEQFF.

Many counts were recorded for this clonotype. The rearrangement links TRBV20-1 to TRBJ2-1, with D maybe TRBD2 (6 bases). This CDR3 contains 12 residues. CDR1 and CDR2 (germline): DFQATT, SNEGSKA (reference sequence). V shed 4 bases and J shed 6 bases, with 10 bases lying between them. The CDR3 protein is CSANGRGNEQFF. CDR3 nucleotides: TGCAGTGCTAATGGGCGGGGCAATGAGCAGTTCTTC.

The chain links TRBV11-2 to TRBJ2-1; unclear D gene. V was clipped by 1 base and J by 8 bases, with 12 bases between them. Germline V gene lookup returns CDR1 SGHAT and CDR2 FQNNGV. This CDR3 spans 14 amino acids. In DNA, the CDR3 is TGTGCCAGCAGCTTAGTCAGCACTGGTGATGAGCAGTTCTTC. The encoded protein is CASSLVSTGDEQFF.